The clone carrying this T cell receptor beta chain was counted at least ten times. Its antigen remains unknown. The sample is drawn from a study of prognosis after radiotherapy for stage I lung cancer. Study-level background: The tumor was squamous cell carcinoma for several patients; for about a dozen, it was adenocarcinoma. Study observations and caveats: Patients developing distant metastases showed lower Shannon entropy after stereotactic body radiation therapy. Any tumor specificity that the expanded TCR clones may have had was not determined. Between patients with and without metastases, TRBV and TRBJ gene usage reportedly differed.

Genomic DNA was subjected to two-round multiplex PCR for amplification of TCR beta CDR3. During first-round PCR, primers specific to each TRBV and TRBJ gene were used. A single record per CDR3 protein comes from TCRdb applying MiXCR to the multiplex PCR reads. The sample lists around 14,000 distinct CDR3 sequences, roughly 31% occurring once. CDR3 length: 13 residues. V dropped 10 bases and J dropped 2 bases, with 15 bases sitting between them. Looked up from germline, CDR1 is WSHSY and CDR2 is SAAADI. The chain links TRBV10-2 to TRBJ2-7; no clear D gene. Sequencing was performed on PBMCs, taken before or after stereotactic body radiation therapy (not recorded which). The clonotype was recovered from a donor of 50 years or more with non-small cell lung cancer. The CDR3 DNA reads TGCGCCATCGACTCGGACCGAGCCTACGAGCAGTACTTC. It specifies CAIDSDRAYEQYF.